A single sample gave rise to the 4 T cell receptor beta chains below, sequenced in a study of cytomegalovirus exposure and HLA in healthy donors. Both 60 Vbeta primers and 13 Jbeta primers went into the PCR. Measured with immunoSEQ multiplex PCR; TCRdb has only the in-frame clones, and not every one. The data contain about 63,000 clones, approximately 71% of them singletons. The sample comprised PBMCs. The receptor source for this set is a man aged 45-65 years in good health and CMV-seronegative.

J is TRBJ2-5 and V is TRBV19; 8 bases are a match to TRBD1. The J call may not be correct, given that the DNA end is closer to TRBJ2-7. The CDR3 runs to 15 residues. Germline V gene data show CDR1 as LNHDA and CDR2 as SQIVND (reference sequence). The CDR3 loop reads CASSLSDRDSYEQYF. The CDR3 nucleotides read TGTGCCAGTAGTCTATCGGACAGGGACTCGTACGAGCAGTACTTC.

The gene calls are TRBV2 and TRBJ2-2, with TRBD1 as a possible D gene (5 bases). The CDR3 has 16 amino acids. The V end lost 3 bases, the J end lost 5 bases, and 16 bases lay between the germline ends. Germline assignment: CDR1 SNHLY and CDR2 FYNNEI. The CDR3 sequence: CASSDRAARLTGELFF. DNA of the CDR3: TGTGCCAGCAGTGACAGGGCCGCCCGGTTAACCGGGGAGCTGTTTTTT.

This clone was seen a handful of times. The gene calls are TRBV6-6 and TRBJ2-7; 9 nucleotides agree with TRBD1. Germline trimming cut 6 bases from V and 2 bases from J; bases unmatched to any gene: 11. Germline loops: CDR1 MNHNY, CDR2 SVGAGI (reference sequence). The CDR3 extends over 16 amino acids. CDR3 residues: CASSRRGQGRTYEQYF. CDR3 nucleotide sequence: TGTGCCAGCAGCCGACGGGGACAGGGAAGAACCTACGAGCAGTACTTC.

The chain combines TRBV7-9 with TRBJ2-2; 8 bases align to TRBD1. CDR1 is SEHNR and CDR2 is FQNEAQ in the germline V gene (reference sequence). The CDR3 runs to 17 residues. V lost 5 bases, J lost 2 bases, and 10 bases stayed unmatched. CDR3 coding DNA: TGTGCCAGCAGCCTACGGTCAGGGGGCTCAAACACCGGGGAGCTGTTTTTT. It yields the protein CASSLRSGGSNTGELFF.